This record covers a single T cell receptor beta chain. No antigen is known for it. The CDR3 spans 13 residues. Germline CDR1 reads GTSNPN; CDR2 reads SVGIG (reference sequence). Trimming took 4 bases from V and 7 from J, leaving 14 bases between them. The source of the sample is a study of post-analysis software for immune sequencing data. Study observations and caveats: Elevated frequency relative to controls characterized several TRBV segments in patients, TRBV5-6, TRBV5-1 and TRBV20-1 among them. Controls showed significantly higher normalized Chao1 diversity than did multiple sclerosis patients. Strong co-clustering by F measure was evident for samples that had been prepared in the same batch.

Prepared libraries of TCR beta cDNA carried unique molecular identifiers. Researchers reported 400,000 to 550,000 cDNA molecules coming from around 1 to 10 million T cells. TCRdb re-called the PCR reads with MiXCR, one entry per CDR3 protein. The sample has about 770,000 distinct CDR3 sequences, about 43% seen once. The source material was blood. The chain couples TRBV30 to TRBJ1-5; D is unresolved. The source of this sequence is a girl aged 10-17 years with multiple sclerosis. CDR3 residues: CAWTPRTGQPQHF. The CDR3 DNA reads as TGTGCCTGGACTCCCCGGACGGGGCAGCCCCAGCATTTT.